A single sample is the source of the 17 T cell receptor beta chains below, sequenced in a study of neurological immune-mediated disorders. TCRdb recomputed calls from the 5' RACE reads with MiXCR, one row per CDR3 protein. The repertoire holds just under 60,000 distinct CDR3 sequences, with over 2% as singletons. Sequencing used PBMCs. The receptors were sampled from a man aged 50-59 years with multiple sclerosis.

The table lists this clonotype with many counts. This rearrangement joins TRBV29-1 to TRBJ2-5; TRBD2 is a possible D gene (5 bases). In germline, CDR1 is SQVTM, CDR2 ANQGSEA. Trimming removed 0 bases at V and 7 bases at J, with 9 bases between. The CDR3 is made up of 12 amino acids. CDR3 nucleotide sequence: TGCAGCGTTGAAGATCCGGCGGGGACCCAGTACTTC. This encodes CSVEDPAGTQYF.

At least ten counts were recorded for this clonotype. The V call is TRBV6-5, the J call TRBJ2-7, with a tentative D call TRBD2 (5 bases). This CDR3 region has 14 residues. Trimming removed 2 bases at V and 4 bases at J, with 12 bases between. CDR1 and CDR2 from the germline V gene are MNHEY and SVGAGI. The CDR3 protein is CASSYTGSSYEQYF. The CDR3 DNA follows: TGTGCCAGCAGTTACACGGGGTCTTCTTACGAGCAGTACTTC.

In this sample, this clonotype turned up many times. The rearrangement uses TRBV7-9 and TRBJ1-1; D not resolved. The germline V gene encodes CDR1 SEHNR and CDR2 FQNEAQ (reference sequence). The CDR3 loop spans 14 amino acids. V gave up 2 bases and J gave up 1 base, with 8 bases separating them. CDR3 loop: CASSLYGENTEAFF. CDR3 in DNA: TGTGCCAGCAGCTTATATGGGGAGAACACTGAAGCTTTCTTT. The full variable domain, with the rest looked up from reference TRBV7-9 and TRBJ1-1, is DTGVSQNPRHKITKRGQNVTFRCDPISEHNRLYWYRQTLGQGPEFLTYFQNEAQLEKSRLLSDRFSAERPKGSFSTLEIQRTEQGDSAMYLCASSLYGENTEAFFGQGTRLTVV.

This clonotype was detected ten times or more. The V call is TRBV12-3 or TRBV12-4, the J call TRBJ1-1; D is undetermined. With 4 bases removed from V and 0 bases from J, the gap between germline ends came to 15 bases. The CDR3 has 16 amino acids. For the CDR3, the DNA is TGTGCCAGCAGTTCACCACCCGGACGGTTGAACACTGAAGCTTTCTTT. Protein product: CASSSPPGRLNTEAFF.

This clonotype was detected many times. The chain uses TRBV5-1 and TRBJ2-7; D remains ambiguous. This CDR3 has 15 residues. The V end was cut by 3 bases, the J end by 2 bases, with 15 bases between. The germline gives CDR1 SGHRS, CDR2 YFSETQ. Written as DNA, the CDR3 is TGCGCCAGCAGCTCCACGGCGGTTTGGGCCTACGAGCAGTACTTC. Translation: CASSSTAVWAYEQYF.

This clonotype was seen repeatedly, ten times or more. The V call is TRBV12-3 or TRBV12-4, the J call TRBJ1-3; D is unclear. The CDR3 has 14 residues. With 1 base removed from V and 4 bases from J, the gap between germline ends came to 8 bases. The CDR3 protein is CASSLEGGGNTIYF. CDR3 sequence (DNA): TGTGCCAGCAGTTTAGAGGGAGGCGGAAACACCATATATTTT.

This clonotype was detected many times. This rearrangement joins TRBV5-1 to TRBJ2-5; D not resolved. Germline lookup yields CDR1 SGHRS and CDR2 YFSETQ. V was pared by 4 bases and J by 2 bases, with 12 bases between. The CDR3 is made up of 14 amino acids. DNA of the CDR3: TGCGCCAGCAGCGGCGTGGGCCGACAAGAGACCCAGTACTTC. It is translated as CASSGVGRQETQYF.

This clonotype was counted many times. CDR3 amino acids: CASSQDFRARSWGNTIYF. CDR3 sequence (DNA): TGCGCCAGCAGCCAAGATTTTCGGGCCAGGTCGTGGGGAAACACCATATATTTT. The chain combines TRBV4-3 with TRBJ1-3; D gene ambiguous. Trimming took 0 bases from V and 4 from J, leaving 19 bases between them. CDR1 is LGHNA and CDR2 is YSLEER in the germline V gene. The CDR3 has 18 residues.

There are a few counts of this clonotype. Since a much larger clone is just one base distant, this may be a read error. The V call is TRBV7-6, the J call TRBJ1-1, with no clear D. The CDR3 totals 12 residues. Germline CDR1 is SGHVS and CDR2 is FNYEAQ. The CDR3 nucleotides are TGTGACAGCAGCTTAGAGGGTACTGAAGCTTTCTTT. Translating it yields CDSSLEGTEAFF.

This clonotype occurred many times. V gene TRBV6-6 combines with J gene TRBJ2-5; D is uncertain. Germline V gene lookup returns CDR1 MNHNY and CDR2 SVGAGI (reference sequence). The CDR3 runs 11 residues. Trimming cost V 5 bases and J 3 bases, with 4 bases left between them. The CDR3 DNA reads TGTGCCAGCAGTGGAAAAGAGACCCAGTACTTC. Encoded protein: CASSGKETQYF.

This clonotype was recorded many times. The chain combines TRBV20-1 with TRBJ2-5; D tentatively fits TRBD1 or TRBD2 (6 bases each). The ends were cut back, 5 bases at V and 4 bases at J, with 17 bases in the middle. Looked up from germline, CDR1 is DFQATT and CDR2 is SNEGSKA (reference sequence). The CDR3 spans 14 residues. In DNA, the CDR3 is TGCAGTGCTCCTCTCCCGGGGGCCGGAGAGACCCAGTACTTC. This gives the protein CSAPLPGAGETQYF.

This clonotype occurred many times. The chain combines TRBV5-1 with TRBJ1-1; D gene uncertain. V was shortened by 5 bases and J by 1 base, with 15 bases between the two germline ends. Germline CDR1 is SGHRS and CDR2 is YFSETQ. The CDR3 has 15 residues. The CDR3 DNA reads as TGCGCCAGCAGACCCTCTCTAGCACCGAACACTGAAGCTTTCTTT. As protein: CASRPSLAPNTEAFF.

This clonotype has a count of ten or more. In DNA form, the CDR3 reads TGTGCCAGCTCCGGGACAGGGCGAGAAAAACTGTTTTTT. It yields the protein CASSGTGREKLFF. The chain uses TRBV6-6 and TRBJ1-4; TRBD1 matches at 9 bases. Trimming removed 8 bases from V and 8 bases from J; junction bases left unmatched: 6. This CDR3 spans 13 amino acids. In germline, CDR1 is MNHNY, CDR2 SVGAGI (reference sequence).

This clonotype was counted at least ten times. The chain has TRBV7-9 and TRBJ2-5, with TRBD2 matching 7 bases. Germline-derived CDR1 and CDR2 are SEHNR and FQNEAQ (reference sequence). The CDR3 length is 13 residues. The V segment lost 2 bases and the J segment 11 bases; nucleotides outside the gene matches: 8. The CDR3 DNA follows: TGTGCCAGCAGCTTAAGCGGGGCTGCGGATCAGTACTTC. Translating it yields CASSLSGAADQYF.

With respect to this clonotype: A read error is possible here, since a much larger clone lies one base away. This sequence joins TRBV7-9 and TRBJ2-3; 10 bases agree with TRBD2. V lost 1 base to trimming and J lost 1 base; unmatched junction nucleotides: 2. There are 16 residues in the CDR3. Germline V gives CDR1 SEHNR, CDR2 FQNEAQ (reference sequence). CDR3 loop: CASSLGLAGGTDTQYF. The CDR3 DNA is TGTGCCAGCAGCTTAGGGCTAGCGGGGGGCACAGATACGCAGTATTTT.

The sample holds many counts of this clonotype. V is TRBV20-1 and J is TRBJ2-1, with no clear D. The CDR3 extends over 14 amino acids. The germline V and J ends were trimmed by 1 base and 5 bases, with 12 bases remaining between them. Germline-derived CDR1 and CDR2 are DFQATT and SNEGSKA (reference sequence). The CDR3 region has the DNA TGCAGTGCTAGAGCGAGCTGGGGAAACAATGAGCAGTTCTTC. This sequence encodes CSARASWGNNEQFF.

The rearrangement links TRBV7-9 to TRBJ1-4, with D possibly TRBD1 on 5 matching bases. The CDR3 has 16 amino acids. Germline CDR1 reads SEHNR; CDR2 reads FQNEAQ (reference sequence). The V and J ends lost 6 bases and 5 bases respectively, with 19 bases between them. The CDR3 sequence is CASRWGKGTTNEKLFF. The CDR3 nucleotides read TGTGCCAGCAGATGGGGAAAAGGGACGACAAATGAAAAACTGTTTTTT.